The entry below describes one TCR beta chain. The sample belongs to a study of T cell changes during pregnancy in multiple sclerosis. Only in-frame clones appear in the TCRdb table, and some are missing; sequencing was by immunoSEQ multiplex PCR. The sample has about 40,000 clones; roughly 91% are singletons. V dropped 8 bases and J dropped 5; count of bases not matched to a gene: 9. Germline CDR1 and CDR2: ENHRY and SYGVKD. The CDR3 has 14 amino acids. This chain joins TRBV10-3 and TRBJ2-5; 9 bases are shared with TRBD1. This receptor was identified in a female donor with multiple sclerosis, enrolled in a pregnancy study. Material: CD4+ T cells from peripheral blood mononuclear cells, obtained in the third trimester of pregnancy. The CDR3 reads CAIRSTGGQETQYF. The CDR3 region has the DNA TGTGCCATCCGATCGACAGGGGGACAGGAGACCCAGTACTTC.